The rows below give T cell receptor beta chains drawn from one sample of a study of T-cell memory formation after mild COVID-19. TCRdb re-derived calls from the 5' RACE reads in MiXCR, one entry per CDR3 protein. The table lists more than 250,000 distinct CDR3 sequences, 15% to 20% of them singletons. The source material was PBMCs or a T cell subset sorted from them (not recorded which). These receptors were collected from a man between 18 and 35 years old who had mild COVID-19 (a few samples of this study predate the infection). Cell type and time point are not known. Both conserved end residues are trimmed from each CDR3.

TRBV7-8	TRBJ2-2	ASSLGTGSAGELF
TRBV12-3/TRBV12-4	TRBJ2-1	ASSSGTSSHNEQF
TRBV7-9	TRBJ1-6	ASSFREQVISPLH
TRBV6-2/TRBV6-3	TRBJ1-1	ASADIGRNTEAF
TRBV2	TRBJ2-5	ASRDAGATQY
TRBV29-1	TRBJ2-2	SVVEGELF
TRBV12-3/TRBV12-4	TRBJ1-2	ASSLMEGLGGYT
TRBV24-1	TRBJ2-5	ATGTGIIETQY
TRBV6-6	TRBJ1-2	ASSHPGQLEMNYGYT
TRBV12-3/TRBV12-4	TRBJ2-1	ASSEWYEQF
TRBV30	TRBJ2-1	AWSALAGGPDEQF
TRBV9	TRBJ2-2	ASSGDRGQFPTNTGELF
TRBV20-1	TRBJ1-2	SARGVLPWDGGYT
TRBV12-3/TRBV12-4	TRBJ1-5	ASSFTPSPSGNQPQH
TRBV28	TRBJ2-7	ASSLRGQGSEQY
TRBV7-2	TRBJ1-2	ASNGQDYGYT
TRBV12-3/TRBV12-4	TRBJ1-2	ASSLAPEGYGYT
TRBV7-6	TRBJ2-1	ASSFQFGIDEQF
TRBV7-9	TRBJ2-3	ASHRGPTDTQY
TRBV6-2/TRBV6-3	TRBJ2-7	ASIPGGPLHEQY
TRBV4-3	TRBJ1-2	ASSQGGQRVYGYT
TRBV3-1	TRBJ2-1	ASSQLRRGVLSSTF
TRBV4-2	TRBJ2-1	ASSQVYEQF
TRBV7-8	TRBJ2-1	ASRPGDRGNEQF
TRBV6-2/TRBV6-3	TRBJ2-2	ASRAGLHTGELF
TRBV5-1	TRBJ2-2	ASSYWTSGYTGELF
TRBV5-1	TRBJ2-6	ASSSHVRQGRSGANVLT
TRBV6-1	TRBJ2-5	ASSEDRLVETQY
TRBV2	TRBJ1-3	ASSEARGAGGNTIY
TRBV18	TRBJ2-3	ASSPSTDTQY
TRBV7-3	TRBJ2-5	ASSLAGVPQETQY
TRBV6-1	TRBJ1-6	ASSEAPGCCRGTGGYSYNSPLH
TRBV5-1	TRBJ2-5	ASSEQGEETQY
TRBV6-2/TRBV6-3	TRBJ2-2	ASRPGTGGFSRYTGELF
TRBV6-6	TRBJ1-5	ASSYYSNQPQH
TRBV20-1	TRBJ2-5	SARDLRVAGETQY
TRBV10-3	TRBJ1-6	AISDRQGNSPLH
TRBV4-3	TRBJ1-2	ASSQDPYGGQANYGYT
TRBV12-3/TRBV12-4	TRBJ1-4	ASSFGQVEKLF
TRBV7-9	TRBJ1-2	ASSFGAATYGYT
TRBV7-2	TRBJ1-3	ASSLNGWGSGNTIY
TRBV4-1	TRBJ1-5	ASSQRTGDYQPQH
TRBV7-2	TRBJ1-6	ASTLERTPLH
TRBV30	TRBJ2-7	AWSPALDEQY
TRBV6-2/TRBV6-3	TRBJ1-5	ASSSWDTVVQPQH
TRBV5-1	TRBJ2-5	ASSLANSGKETQY
TRBV7-2	TRBJ2-3	ASSLAFASDTQY